The 11 T cell receptor beta chains presented below share a single source sample, sequenced in a study of blood T cell repertoires in COVID-19. Libraries were prepared by immunoSEQ multiplex PCR; TCRdb keeps only in-frame clonotypes and omits some of them. The data contain approximately 330,000 clones, 90% of them seen just once; the ten biggest clones take up approximately 0.98%. Sequenced input: peripheral blood. The receptors here all came from a woman between 40 and 50 years old with COVID-19, enrolled during active disease.

The chain uses TRBV19 and TRBJ2-2, with TRBD1 as a possible D gene (6 bases). CDR1 LNHDA and CDR2 SQIVND come from the germline V gene (reference sequence). The ends were cut back, 5 bases at V and 7 bases at J, with 8 bases in the middle. The CDR3 contains 12 residues. The CDR3 nucleotides read TGTGCCAGTAGTTTACAGGGCGGGGAGCTGTTTTTT. Translating it yields CASSLQGGELFF.

The V gene is TRBV30, the J gene TRBJ1-1; 7 positions agree with TRBD1. This CDR3 has 14 amino acids. Trimming at V came to 4 bases and at J to 5 bases, leaving 10 bases not matched to a gene. Germline CDR1 reads GTSNPN; CDR2 reads SVGIG (reference sequence). The CDR3 protein is CAWNLGQVGTEAFF. The CDR3 coding sequence is TGTGCCTGGAACCTCGGACAGGTTGGGACTGAAGCTTTCTTT.

The chain is built from TRBV4-3 and TRBJ1-1; D is possibly TRBD1 (6 bases). The V gene lost 1 base and the J gene lost 11 bases, with 14 bases spanning the gap. Germline V gives CDR1 LGHNA, CDR2 YSLEER. The CDR3 contains 13 residues. The CDR3 here is CASSQVLTGNAFF. The DNA of the CDR3 is TGCGCCAGCAGCCAAGTATTAACAGGGAATGCTTTCTTT.

The chain links TRBV9 to TRBJ2-1; D is possibly TRBD2 (6 bases). Germline assignment: CDR1 SGDLS and CDR2 YYNGEE. V was pared by 0 bases and J by 4 bases, with 14 bases between. This CDR3 region has 16 residues. CDR3 sequence: CASSVGVSGYYNEQFF. The CDR3 DNA sequence: TGTGCCAGCAGCGTAGGGGTTAGCGGATATTACAATGAGCAGTTCTTC.

This chain uses TRBV5-1 with TRBJ2-1, with D possibly being TRBD2 (6 bases). V was shortened by 2 bases and J by 4 bases, with 16 bases between the two germline ends. From germline, CDR1 is SGHRS and CDR2 YFSETQ. CDR3 length: 16 residues. Here the CDR3 reads CASSFGRGSLYNEQFF. CDR3 bases: TGCGCCAGCAGCTTTGGTCGGGGGAGCCTTTACAATGAGCAGTTCTTC.

This chain joins TRBV12-3 or TRBV12-4 and TRBJ1-1, with D hard to call. This CDR3 is built from 13 residues. Trimming took off 7 bases at V and 5 bases at J, with 14 bases between the two ends. In nucleotides, the CDR3 is TGTGCCAGCATTATGAGGGATCGAACTGAAGCTTTCTTT. It encodes CASIMRDRTEAFF.

The chain links TRBV28 to TRBJ1-5, with D maybe TRBD1 (6 bases). CDR1 is MDHEN and CDR2 is SYDVKM in the germline V gene. V was cut by 2 bases and J by 6 bases, with 14 bases left in between. The CDR3 sequence is 15 residues long. CDR3 loop: CASSLRQGLSQPQHF. The CDR3 nucleotides read TGTGCCAGCAGTTTACGGCAGGGGTTGAGTCAGCCCCAGCATTTT.

This clone came up once. The V call is TRBV15, the J call TRBJ2-5, with a possible D match to TRBD2 (6 bases). This CDR3 comprises 16 residues. Germline loops: CDR1 LNHNV, CDR2 YYDKDF (reference sequence). V lost 3 bases, J lost 2 bases, and 16 bases lay in between. CDR3 sequence reads: CATSRIGRGIQETQYF. The DNA for the CDR3 is TGTGCCACCAGCAGGATCGGGCGGGGAATACAAGAGACCCAGTACTTC.

The chain carries TRBV7-9 and TRBJ2-1; D is perhaps TRBD2 (6 bases). V was clipped by 5 bases and J by 7 bases, with 30 bases between them. The germline CDR1 and CDR2 sequences are SEHNR and FQNEAQ (reference sequence). The CDR3 runs 19 residues. CDR3 residues: CASSLGSLRGRILSNEQFF. The DNA of the CDR3 is TGTGCCAGCAGCCTAGGGTCCCTGAGAGGGAGGATCCTTTCGAATGAGCAGTTCTTC.

The rearrangement uses TRBV27 and TRBJ1-5, with a possible D match to TRBD1 (5 bases). Trimming removed 5 bases at V and 10 bases at J, with 18 bases between. The CDR3 sequence is 14 residues long. CDR1 is MNHEY and CDR2 is SMNVEV in the germline V gene (reference sequence). The DNA for the CDR3 is TGTGCCAGCAGTCCGGGGACGGGAGAGAATCCCCAGCATTTT. This encodes CASSPGTGENPQHF.

The chain has TRBV5-5 and TRBJ1-1; the D gene is possibly TRBD1 (6 bases). Trimming took 1 base from V and 3 from J, leaving 10 bases between them. Germline V gene data show CDR1 as SGHKS and CDR2 as YYEKEE (reference sequence). CDR3 length: 14 residues. In nucleotides, the CDR3 is TGTGCCAGCAGCTTGAAGGGGGTTGACACTGAAGCTTTCTTT. It specifies CASSLKGVDTEAFF.